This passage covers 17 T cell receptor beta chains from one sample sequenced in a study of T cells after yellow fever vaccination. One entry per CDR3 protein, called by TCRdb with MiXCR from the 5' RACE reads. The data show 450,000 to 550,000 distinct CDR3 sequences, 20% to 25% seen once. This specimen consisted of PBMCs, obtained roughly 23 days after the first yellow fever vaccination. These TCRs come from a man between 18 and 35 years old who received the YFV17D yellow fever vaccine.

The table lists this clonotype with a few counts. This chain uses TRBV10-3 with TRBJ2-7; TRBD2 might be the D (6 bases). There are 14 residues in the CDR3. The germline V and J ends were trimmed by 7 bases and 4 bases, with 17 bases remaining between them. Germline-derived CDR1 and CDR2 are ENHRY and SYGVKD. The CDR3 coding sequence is TGTGCCATCACCCGGGACTCCTTTGGGTACGAGCAGTACTTC. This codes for CAITRDSFGYEQYF.

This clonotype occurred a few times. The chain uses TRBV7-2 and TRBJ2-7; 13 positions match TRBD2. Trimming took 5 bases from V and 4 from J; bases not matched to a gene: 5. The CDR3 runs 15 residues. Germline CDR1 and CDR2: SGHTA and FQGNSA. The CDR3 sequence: CASSRGTSGVYEQYF. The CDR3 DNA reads TGTGCCAGCAGCCGGGGGACTAGCGGGGTTTACGAGCAGTACTTC.

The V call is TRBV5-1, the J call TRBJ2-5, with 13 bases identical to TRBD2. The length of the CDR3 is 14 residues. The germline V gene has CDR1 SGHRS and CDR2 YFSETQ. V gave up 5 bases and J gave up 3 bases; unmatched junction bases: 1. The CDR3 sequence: CASRGLAGKETQYF. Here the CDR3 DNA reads TGCGCCAGCAGGGGACTAGCGGGGAAAGAGACCCAGTACTTC.

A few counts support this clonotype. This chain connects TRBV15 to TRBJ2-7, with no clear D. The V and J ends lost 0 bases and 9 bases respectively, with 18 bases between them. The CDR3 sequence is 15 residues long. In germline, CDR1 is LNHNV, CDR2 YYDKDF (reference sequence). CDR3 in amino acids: CATSRDELTLKGQYF. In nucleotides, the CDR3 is TGTGCCACCAGCAGAGACGAACTGACCCTAAAGGGGCAGTACTTC. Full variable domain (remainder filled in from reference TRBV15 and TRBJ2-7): DAMVIQNPRYQVTQFGKPVTLSCSQTLNHNVMYWYQQKSSQAPKLLFHYYDKDFNNEADTPDNFQSRRPNTSFCFLDIRSPGLGDTAMYLCATSRDELTLKGQYFGPGTRLTVT.

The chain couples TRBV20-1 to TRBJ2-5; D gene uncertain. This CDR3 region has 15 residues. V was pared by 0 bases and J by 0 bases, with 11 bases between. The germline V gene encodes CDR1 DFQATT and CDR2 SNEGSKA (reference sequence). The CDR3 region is CSARDFGKDQETQYF. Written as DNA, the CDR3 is TGCAGTGCTAGAGATTTCGGAAAGGACCAAGAGACCCAGTACTTC.

In DNA form, the CDR3 reads TGTGCCAGCAGTTACTCGGGCGGGGGAGATACGCAGTATTTT. Translating it yields CASSYSGGGDTQYF. The V gene is TRBV6-5, the J gene TRBJ2-3; 7 positions agree with TRBD2. In germline, CDR1 is MNHEY, CDR2 SVGAGI. There are 14 residues in the CDR3. V shed 0 bases, J shed 5 bases, and the junction held 2 bases outside the gene matches.

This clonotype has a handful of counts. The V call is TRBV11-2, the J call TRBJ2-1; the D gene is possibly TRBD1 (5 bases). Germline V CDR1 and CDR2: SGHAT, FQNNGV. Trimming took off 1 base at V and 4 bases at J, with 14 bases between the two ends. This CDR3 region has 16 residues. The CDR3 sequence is CASSLVVGLPYNEQFF. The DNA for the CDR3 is TGTGCCAGCAGCTTAGTCGTGGGGCTCCCTTACAATGAGCAGTTCTTC.

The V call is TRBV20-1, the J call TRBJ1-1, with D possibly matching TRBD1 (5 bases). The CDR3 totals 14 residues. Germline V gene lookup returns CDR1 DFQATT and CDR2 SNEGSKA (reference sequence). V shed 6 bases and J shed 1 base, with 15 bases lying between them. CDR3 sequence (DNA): TGCAGTGCGACCTCAGGGTATTGGAACACTGAAGCTTTCTTT. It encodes CSATSGYWNTEAFF.

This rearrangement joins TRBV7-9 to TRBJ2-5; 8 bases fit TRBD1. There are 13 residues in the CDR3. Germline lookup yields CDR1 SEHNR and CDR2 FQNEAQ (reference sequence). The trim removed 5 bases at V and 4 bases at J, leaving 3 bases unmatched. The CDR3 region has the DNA TGTGCCAGCAGCCGGGACAGGACAGAGACCCAGTACTTC. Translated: CASSRDRTETQYF.

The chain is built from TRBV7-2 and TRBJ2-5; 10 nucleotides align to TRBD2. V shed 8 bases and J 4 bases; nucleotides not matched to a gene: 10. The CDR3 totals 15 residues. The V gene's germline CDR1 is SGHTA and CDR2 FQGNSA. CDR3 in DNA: TGTGCCAGCTCATGGCAGCGGGGGGGCCGAGAGACCCAGTACTTC. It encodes CASSWQRGGRETQYF. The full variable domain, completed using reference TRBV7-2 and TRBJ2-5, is GAGVSQSPSNKVTEKGKDVELRCDPISGHTALYWYRQSLGQGLEFLIYFQGNSAPDKSGLPSDRFSAERTGGSVSTLTIQRTQQEDSAVYLCASSWQRGGRETQYFGPGTRLLVL.

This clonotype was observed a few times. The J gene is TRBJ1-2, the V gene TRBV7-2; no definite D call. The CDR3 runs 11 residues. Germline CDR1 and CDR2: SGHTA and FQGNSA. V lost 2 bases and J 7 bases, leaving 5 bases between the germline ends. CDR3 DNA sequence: TGTGCCAGCAGCTTAATCGGTGGCTACACCTTC. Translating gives CASSLIGGYTF.

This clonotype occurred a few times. CDR3 loop: CASSLGQISYNEQFF. CDR3 in DNA: TGTGCCAGCAGCTTAGGACAGATCTCCTACAATGAGCAGTTCTTC. The V gene is TRBV7-8, the J gene TRBJ2-1, with D possibly TRBD1 on 5 matching bases. CDR1 and CDR2 from the germline V gene are SGHVS and FQNEAQ. This CDR3 spans 15 amino acids. Trimming took off 1 base at V and 0 bases at J, with 7 bases between the two ends.

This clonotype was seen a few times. This CDR3 is CAISDLSGGEETQYF. The CDR3 DNA follows: TGTGCCATCAGTGACCTTAGCGGGGGCGAAGAGACCCAGTACTTC. The V gene is TRBV10-3, the J gene TRBJ2-5; 9 positions agree with TRBD2. J lost 3 bases, V lost 3 bases, and 5 bases had no gene match. The CDR3 has 15 residues. Per the germline V gene, CDR1 is ENHRY and CDR2 is SYGVKD.

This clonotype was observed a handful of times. The CDR3 DNA is TGCGCCAGCAGCCAAGTTGTGGGGCTAGCGGCCTACAATGAGCAGTTCTTC. This translates into CASSQVVGLAAYNEQFF. The J gene is TRBJ2-1, the V gene TRBV4-3; 7 bases agree with TRBD2. The CDR3 covers 17 residues. With V trimmed by 1 base and J by 2 bases, 8 bases remained unmatched. Germline CDR1 reads LGHNA; CDR2 reads YSLEER.

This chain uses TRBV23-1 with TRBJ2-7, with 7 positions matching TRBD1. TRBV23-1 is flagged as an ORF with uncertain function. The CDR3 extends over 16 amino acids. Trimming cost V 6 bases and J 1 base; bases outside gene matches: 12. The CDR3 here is CASSLTMGQQSYEQYF. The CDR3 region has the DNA TGCGCCAGCAGCTTAACTATGGGACAGCAATCCTACGAGCAGTACTTC.

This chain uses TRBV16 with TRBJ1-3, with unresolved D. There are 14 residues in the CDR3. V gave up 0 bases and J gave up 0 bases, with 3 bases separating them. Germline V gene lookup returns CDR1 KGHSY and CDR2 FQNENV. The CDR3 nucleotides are TGTGCCAGCAGCCAATCCCGCTCTGGAAACACCATATATTTT. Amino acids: CASSQSRSGNTIYF.

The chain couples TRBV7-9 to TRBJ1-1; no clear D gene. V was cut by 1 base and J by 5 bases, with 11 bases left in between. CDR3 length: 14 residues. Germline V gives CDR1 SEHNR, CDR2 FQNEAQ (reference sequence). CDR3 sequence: CASSLGQTGTEAFF. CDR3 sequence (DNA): TGTGCCAGCAGCTTAGGGCAAACGGGGACTGAAGCTTTCTTT.